This record looks at one T cell receptor (beta chain) sequence and its context. Its matching antigen is unknown. The authors divided CD4+ cells into CD45RA+ naive and CD45RA-negative memory subsets. TCRdb's copy holds only in-frame clones and misses some; the assay was immunoSEQ multiplex PCR. The sample holds over a million clones, around 74% seen once. Germline-derived CDR1 and CDR2 are SGHRS and YFSETQ. CDR3 size: 11 residues. V lost 6 bases and J lost 9, with 12 bases in between. This specimen belongs to a study of shared clonotypes between healthy human individuals. Points from the study as a whole: Researchers sampled only blood; tissue repertoires likely differ. The four-donor shared clonotypes exceeded non-shared clonotypes in generation probability, with non-shared ones scoring lower.

Sample: memory CD4+ T cells sorted from blood. The subset: CD45RA-negative fraction. This TCR came from a man aged 18 to 35 in good health. The chain uses TRBV5-1 and TRBJ1-1; possibly TRBD1 for D (6 bases). The CDR3 nucleotides are TGCGCCAGCAACTACAGGGAGCAAGCTTTCTTT. This codes for CASNYREQAFF.